This T cell receptor (beta chain) was identified during a study of blood T cell repertoires in COVID-19. Background on the study: Samples of COVID-19 (acute and convalescent) were obtained from the United States, Italy and Spain. The cDNA or gDNA used as material had been derived from T cells, B-cell-depleted T cells, or PBMCs.

The V gene lost 0 bases and the J gene lost 0 bases, with 20 bases spanning the gap. The CDR3 length is 19 residues. CDR1 and CDR2 from the germline V gene are LNHNV and YYDKDF (reference sequence). Authors' analysis steps: It was from reference gene primer amplification that nucleated cell counts were estimated. Data came from immunoSEQ multiplex PCR; TCRdb stores just in-frame clones and leaves some out. V and J calls and clone size are copied from that table; D and trimming were computed from the DNA. In the table there are fewer than 120,000 clones, nearly 90% of which are singletons. The sample was peripheral blood. The clonotype originates from a human donor in a cohort sampled during active COVID-19. The chain joins TRBV15 to TRBJ1-1, with D unresolved. The CDR3 reads CATSRDTVAAGRMNTEAFF. As DNA, the CDR3 is TGTGCCACCAGCAGAGATACGGTCGCCGCCGGCAGGATGAACACTGAAGCTTTCTTT.